One and the same sample provided the 27 T cell receptor beta chains below, sequenced in a study of T cells in Graves' hyperthyroidism and ophthalmopathy. The investigators amplified TCR beta CDR3 regions from RNA transcripts. With the HTBI primer set, the TCR CDR3 went through a first round of RT-PCR. TCRdb re-called the multiplex PCR reads with MiXCR, one entry per CDR3 protein. The sample holds 450,000 to 700,000 distinct CDR3 sequences, about 43% seen once. Sample: peripheral blood or thyroid tissue (not recorded which). These receptors all come from an adult woman with Graves' disease, either hyperthyroidism or ophthalmopathy (not recorded which).

This clonotype was seen at least ten times. This rearrangement joins TRBV19 to TRBJ1-5; possibly TRBD1 for D (6 bases). V was trimmed by 10 bases and J by 10 bases, leaving 35 bases between them. Per germline, CDR1 LNHDA and CDR2 SQIVND (reference sequence). This CDR3 spans 18 amino acids. The CDR3 loop reads CATTHNPGHLLDGPPQHF. The DNA of the CDR3 is TGTGCCACCACCCATAACCCGGGACACCTTCTAGACGGACCCCCCCAGCATTTT.

This clonotype was detected ten times or more. This chain uses TRBV5-1 with TRBJ2-7, with 7 bases aligning to TRBD1. In germline, CDR1 is SGHRS, CDR2 YFSETQ. V dropped 3 bases and J dropped 3; count of bases not matched to a gene: 12. The CDR3 consists of 16 residues. The CDR3 DNA sequence: TGCGCCAGCAGCTCGACGACAGGGATCGGACTCTACGAGCAGTACTTC. Its protein is CASSSTTGIGLYEQYF.

The chain joins TRBV27 to TRBJ1-2; D is undetermined. V was cut by 5 bases and J by 2 bases, with 12 bases left in between. CDR1 and CDR2 from the germline V gene are MNHEY and SMNVEV (reference sequence). There are 14 residues in the CDR3. Written as DNA, the CDR3 is TGTGCCAGCAGTCCTGGGGTTGAGAACTATGGCTACACCTTC. This encodes CASSPGVENYGYTF.

This sequence joins TRBV7-3 and TRBJ1-1; D gene unclear. The CDR3 extends over 13 amino acids. Germline V gives CDR1 SGHTA, CDR2 FQGTGA. V shed 5 bases and J shed 1 base, with 8 bases lying between them. The CDR3 DNA reads as TGTGCCAGCAGCGCCCCCGGGAACACTGAAGCTTTCTTT. Translated: CASSAPGNTEAFF.

The rearrangement uses TRBV20-1 and TRBJ1-6; D perhaps matches TRBD1 (5 bases). CDR3 length: 13 residues. In germline, CDR1 is DFQATT, CDR2 SNEGSKA (reference sequence). The V end lost 3 bases, the J end lost 8 bases, and 11 bases lay between the germline ends. CDR3 region: CSARSGVDSPLHF. In DNA form, the CDR3 reads TGCAGTGCTAGGTCGGGGGTCGATTCACCCCTCCACTTT.

V gene TRBV20-1 combines with J gene TRBJ2-6; weak D call: TRBD1 (6 bases). Germline V gene lookup returns CDR1 DFQATT and CDR2 SNEGSKA (reference sequence). The CDR3 totals 15 residues. V dropped 2 bases and J dropped 4 bases, with 12 bases sitting between them. The CDR3 reads CSARQGTTGANVLTF. Written as DNA, the CDR3 is TGCAGTGCTAGACAGGGGACAACCGGGGCCAACGTCCTGACTTTC.

This clonotype was recorded once. CDR3 sequence: CATRQGNSPLHF. In DNA form, the CDR3 reads TGTGCCACCAGACAGGGGAATTCACCCCTCCACTTT. The chain combines TRBV15 with TRBJ1-6, with 7 bases aligning to TRBD1. This CDR3 region has 12 residues. Per germline, CDR1 LNHNV and CDR2 YYDKDF (reference sequence). V lost 6 bases to trimming and J lost 7 bases; unmatched junction nucleotides: 0.

This sequence joins TRBV11-1 and TRBJ2-7, with 8 bases that match TRBD2. The CDR3 length is 17 residues. The V gene end was trimmed by 6 bases and the J gene end by 3 bases; junction bases not matched to a gene: 16. Per the germline V gene, CDR1 is SGHAT and CDR2 is FQDESV (reference sequence). CDR3 sequence (DNA): TGTGCCAGCAGTCCTGACAGTGGCGCGGGAGGCTACTACGAGCAGTACTTC. Its protein is CASSPDSGAGGYYEQYF.

As concerns this clonotype: Compared with germline, one end of the junction differs, possibly owing to a read error. The V gene is TRBV10-2, the J gene TRBJ1-2, with no clear D. The germline gives CDR1 WSHSY, CDR2 SAAADI. This CDR3 is 13 amino acids long. The CDR3 protein is CAISESMNYGYTF. The CDR3 DNA reads TGCGCCATCAGTGAGTCGATGAACTATGGCTACACCTTC.

The chain links TRBV19 to TRBJ1-1, with D tentatively TRBD1 (6 bases). This CDR3 is 14 amino acids long. CDR1 LNHDA and CDR2 SQIVND come from the germline V gene (reference sequence). Trimming cost V 4 bases and J 1 base, with 10 bases left between them. The CDR3 reads CASSTRQENTEAFF. The CDR3 bases are TGTGCCAGTAGTACCCGACAGGAGAACACTGAAGCTTTCTTT.

The genes are TRBV14 and TRBJ2-5, with TRBD2 matching 7 bases. V was clipped by 1 base and J by 0 bases; unmatched bases: 11. Germline V CDR1 and CDR2: SGHDN, FVKESK. This CDR3 contains 18 residues. The CDR3 DNA is TGTGCCAGCAGCCAAGGGGACTACCCTATACGTTACCAAGAGACCCAGTACTTC. Translated, it gives CASSQGDYPIRYQETQYF. Full variable domain (missing parts from reference TRBV14 and TRBJ2-5): EAGVTQFPSHSVIEKGQTVTLRCDPISGHDNLYWYRRVMGKEIKFLLHFVKESKQDESGMPNNRFLAERTGGTYSTLKVQPAELEDSGVYFCASSQGDYPIRYQETQYFGPGTRLLVL.

The rearrangement joins TRBV28 to TRBJ2-2, with 11 nucleotides matching TRBD2. Unmatched junction bases numbered 4, after V lost 6 bases and J lost 4 bases. Per germline, CDR1 MDHEN and CDR2 SYDVKM. The CDR3 loop spans 15 amino acids. In nucleotides, the CDR3 is TGTGCCAGCAGGTTACTAGCGGGAGTCACCGGGGAGCTGTTTTTT. Its protein product is CASRLLAGVTGELFF.

V gene TRBV4-1 combines with J gene TRBJ2-7; D unclear. Trimming removed 3 bases at V and 3 bases at J, with 9 bases between. CDR3 length: 13 amino acids. Germline V gene sequence: CDR1 MGHRA, CDR2 YSYEKL. Here the CDR3 DNA reads TGCGCCAGCAGCCACCGTAATGACTACGAGCAGTACTTC. This sequence encodes CASSHRNDYEQYF.

This clonotype was seen more than once but under ten times. The chain uses TRBV28 and TRBJ2-7; 7 nucleotides agree with TRBD1. Germline values: CDR1 MDHEN, CDR2 SYDVKM. This CDR3 is 14 amino acids long. The V gene end was trimmed by 3 bases and the J gene end by 5 bases; junction bases not matched to a gene: 7. For the CDR3, the DNA is TGTGCCAGCAGTTTCAGGGGGAGCGCAAACGAGCAGTACTTC. The encoded protein is CASSFRGSANEQYF.

The chain links TRBV29-1 to TRBJ2-7; 7 positions match TRBD2. CDR1 SQVTM and CDR2 ANQGSEA come from the germline V gene. V shed 7 bases, J shed 1 base, and the junction held 7 bases outside the gene matches. This CDR3 comprises 13 residues. As DNA, the CDR3 is TGCAGCGGTTTGGAGCGGGATTCCTACGAGCAGTACTTC. Translating gives CSGLERDSYEQYF.

This clonotype was picked up many times. The chain joins TRBV10-3 to TRBJ2-7; tentatively, D is TRBD2 (5 bases). The CDR3 totals 13 residues. V lost 6 bases to trimming and J lost 2 bases, with 11 bases between them. CDR1 and CDR2 (germline): ENHRY, SYGVKD. The CDR3 bases are TGTGCCATCAGGCCCGGACTTACCTACGAGCAGTACTTC. As protein: CAIRPGLTYEQYF.

The chain recombines TRBV20-1 with TRBJ1-2, with 7 nucleotides matching TRBD1. The J segment lost 8 bases and the V segment lost 0 bases, leaving 9 bases of the junction unmatched. CDR3 size: 14 residues. Germline V lookup: CDR1 DFQATT, CDR2 SNEGSKA (reference sequence). The CDR3 DNA reads as TGCAGTGCTAGAGAACTCGACAGGGCTAGAGGCTACACCTTC. It yields the protein CSARELDRARGYTF.

This rearrangement joins TRBV7-3 to TRBJ2-2; D remains ambiguous. Germline V gives CDR1 SGHTA, CDR2 FQGTGA. V lost 6 bases, J lost 3 bases, and 20 bases lay in between. CDR3 length equals 17 residues. This CDR3 is CASSPKGLGRDTGELFF. As DNA, the CDR3 is TGTGCCAGCAGTCCAAAGGGTTTGGGTCGGGACACCGGGGAGCTGTTTTTT.

This chain links TRBV4-2 with TRBJ1-2, with TRBD1 matching over 8 bases. CDR1 and CDR2 (germline): LGHNA, YNFKEQ. With 6 bases clipped from V and 8 bases from J, the junction kept 11 bases outside the gene matches. The CDR3 contains 14 residues. CDR3 DNA: TGTGCCAGCAGTAATTCCCGGGACAGGCGCGGCTACACCTTC. Its protein is CASSNSRDRRGYTF.

In regard to this clonotype: The junction shows a germline mismatch at one end, possibly a read error. This chain connects TRBV2 to TRBJ2-5, with D possibly TRBD2 on 5 matching bases. The germline V gene encodes CDR1 SNHLY and CDR2 FYNNEI. This CDR3 contains 15 residues. In DNA, the CDR3 is TGTGCCAGCAGCAAGGACGGGATCCACCAAGAGACCCGGTACTTC. This translates into CASSKDGIHQETRYF.

In this sample, this clonotype turned up a few times. This chain joins TRBV29-1 and TRBJ2-7; no clear D gene. V shed 1 base and J shed 2 bases, with 12 bases lying between them. Germline V gene sequence: CDR1 SQVTM, CDR2 ANQGSEA. The CDR3 contains 14 residues. CDR3 residues: CSVEGSGPPYEQYF. DNA of the CDR3: TGCAGCGTTGAAGGGTCCGGCCCTCCCTACGAGCAGTACTTC.

The chain employs TRBV29-1 and TRBJ2-7, with D perhaps TRBD1 (6 bases). The germline V gene encodes CDR1 SQVTM and CDR2 ANQGSEA. There are 13 residues in the CDR3. Between the trimmed V and J ends, which lost 3 bases and 3 bases, there was a span of 12 bases. The CDR3 protein is CSVEGRGIYEQYF. CDR3 sequence (DNA): TGCAGCGTTGAGGGAAGGGGGATCTACGAGCAGTACTTC.

This clonotype appeared many times. V usage is TRBV20-1 and J usage is TRBJ2-7; 9 bases align to TRBD2. Per germline, CDR1 DFQATT and CDR2 SNEGSKA (reference sequence). The CDR3 spans 15 residues. V lost 6 bases to trimming and J lost 5 bases; unmatched junction nucleotides: 14. CDR3 in amino acids: CSAASGAGGGHEQYF. The CDR3 DNA is TGCAGTGCCGCCTCGGGAGCGGGAGGCGGCCACGAGCAGTACTTC.

This chain links TRBV29-1 with TRBJ2-2; D gene uncertain. Between the trimmed V and J ends, which lost 5 bases and 4 bases, there was a span of 17 bases. The CDR3 length is 15 residues. The germline V gene encodes CDR1 SQVTM and CDR2 ANQGSEA. The CDR3 bases are TGCAGCGTTCGGTCATCGGATGATGTCACCGGGGAGCTGTTTTTT. Encoded protein: CSVRSSDDVTGELFF.

This sequence joins TRBV30 and TRBJ1-4; D is uncertain. Between the trimmed V and J ends, which lost 4 bases and 8 bases, there was a span of 17 bases. The CDR3 totals 14 residues. CDR1 GTSNPN and CDR2 SVGIG come from the germline V gene (reference sequence). Here the CDR3 DNA reads TGTGCCTGGAATAAGGACTCTAGGAACGAAAAACTGTTTTTT. Translating it yields CAWNKDSRNEKLFF.

The CDR3 sequence: CASSLRGLQTGELFF. The CDR3, as DNA: TGTGCCAGCAGCTTAAGGGGACTGCAGACCGGGGAGCTGTTTTTT. The chain joins TRBV7-2 to TRBJ2-2, with D perhaps matching TRBD2 (6 bases). The CDR3 sequence is 15 residues long. Looked up from germline, CDR1 is SGHTA and CDR2 is FQGNSA. Trimming stripped 2 bases from V and 5 bases from J, with 12 bases between.

The J gene is TRBJ1-1, the V gene TRBV6-4, with D possibly TRBD1 on 5 matching bases. CDR1 is MRHNA, CDR2 SNTAGT, per germline. Deletions cut 2 bases from V and 7 bases from J, with 8 bases between. The CDR3 has 12 residues. CDR3: CASSDGGVEAFF. In DNA, the CDR3 is TGTGCCAGCAGTGACGGGGGGGTTGAAGCTTTCTTT.